The clone carrying this T cell receptor beta chain was observed a single time. Its antigen is undetermined. The CDR3 extends over 15 amino acids. CDR1 and CDR2 from the germline V gene are MGHRA and YSYEKL. J lost 5 bases, V lost 4 bases, and 10 bases had no gene match. Together with a sample-barcoded 5' primer, a J-beta primer mix was included in a second PCR lasting 7 to 11 cycles. Each CDR3 protein gets one entry after TCRdb re-called the 5' RACE reads with MiXCR. Of hundreds of thousands of distinct CDR3 sequences in the sample, approximately 50% are singletons; the top ten hold around 32%. This record comes from a study of blood T cells in healthy people across ages. Notes on the study in general: Lack of knowledge of donor CMV status possibly confounded expanded clonotype changes. Naive CD4+ cell counts and diversity both ran higher in long-lived than in aged donors.

Sequencing was done on a sample of blood. This chain connects TRBV4-1 to TRBJ1-2; 7 bases match TRBD1. This receptor was obtained from an older woman in good health. CDR3 amino acids: CASSLARDSYYGYTF. The CDR3, as DNA: TGCGCCAGCAGCCTCGCCCGGGACAGCTATTATGGCTACACCTTC.